This is a list of T cell receptor beta chains from one sample in a study of blood T cell repertoires in COVID-19. Clones were read by immunoSEQ multiplex PCR, and TCRdb kept only the in-frame ones, dropping some. This sample carries fewer than 200,000 clones, 65% to 85% of them seen once, and the ten largest clones take approximately 19%. The source material was peripheral blood. The receptors derive from a woman in her 70s who had recovered from COVID-19. CDR3s include the opening cysteine and the closing phenylalanine or tryptophan. Each record gives: V gene, D gene, J gene, clone size, CDR3 DNA, CDR3 protein. A D gene is named only where the DNA matches it firmly. Not all rows give a size; the values are once, few, many and, for expanded clones, a class.

V: TRBV7-3
D: NA
J: TRBJ2-7
size: NA
DNA: TGTGCCAGCAGCCCCACTGGGTCTAGGCTCGAGCAGTACTTC
CDR3: CASSPTGSRLEQYF

V: TRBV2
D: NA
J: TRBJ2-2
size: NA
DNA: TGTGCCAGCAGTGGAGGGCCCACCGGGGAGCTGTTTTTT
CDR3: CASSGGPTGELFF

V: TRBV6-4
D: TRBD2
J: TRBJ2-3
size: NA
DNA: TGTGCCACCCGGGACTACCCCGCCGGTACGCAGTATTTT
CDR3: CATRDYPAGTQYF

V: TRBV5-4
D: NA
J: TRBJ2-7
size: once
DNA: TGTGCCAGCAGCGCGGCCACCGGTGGCTACGAGCAGTACTTC
CDR3: CASSAATGGYEQYF

V: TRBV5-1
D: TRBD1
J: TRBJ2-7
size: once
DNA: TGCGCCAGCAGCATCCGGGACAGGGGGCGCGAGCAGTACTTC
CDR3: CASSIRDRGREQYF

V: TRBV6-2/TRBV6-3
D: NA
J: TRBJ1-5
size: NA
DNA: TGTGCCAGCAGTTACCAAAGGGGCCAGCCCCAGCATTTT
CDR3: CASSYQRGQPQHF

V: TRBV9
D: TRBD1
J: TRBJ1-3
size: NA
DNA: TGTGCCAGCAGCCCCCGACAGGGCCCCCGCTCTGGAAACACCATATATTTT
CDR3: CASSPRQGPRSGNTIYF

V: TRBV9
D: NA
J: TRBJ2-1
size: NA
DNA: TGTGCCAGCAGCCCTGGGCCGACCCCCGCCGATGAGCAGTTCTTC
CDR3: CASSPGPTPADEQFF

V: TRBV18
D: TRBD1
J: TRBJ1-2
size: NA
DNA: TGTGCCAGCTCACCCCTAGATGGACAGGGAAAGGGCTACACCTTC
CDR3: CASSPLDGQGKGYTF

V: TRBV6-6
D: NA
J: TRBJ1-1
size: few
DNA: TGTGCCAGCAGCCCCAGGGCCTTGAACACTGAAGCTTTCTTT
CDR3: CASSPRALNTEAFF

V: TRBV10-3
D: NA
J: TRBJ2-3
size: few
DNA: TGTGCCATCAGGGGGGCGACCACAGATACGCAGTATTTT
CDR3: CAIRGATTDTQYF

V: TRBV7-9
D: NA
J: TRBJ2-1
size: NA
DNA: TGTGCCAGCAGCTCACCGGACAGTTATGAGCAGTTCTTC
CDR3: CASSSPDSYEQFF

V: TRBV7-2
D: TRBD2
J: TRBJ2-7
size: NA
DNA: TGTGCCAGCAGCTTAAGGCGTAGCGGGCCAACCTACGAGCAGTACTTC
CDR3: CASSLRRSGPTYEQYF

V: TRBV7-3
D: NA
J: TRBJ1-1
size: NA
DNA: TGTGCCAGCAGCCCAATTGGGGGGGAAACTGAAGCTTTCTTT
CDR3: CASSPIGGETEAFF

V: TRBV12-5
D: TRBD2
J: TRBJ2-5
size: once
DNA: TGTGCTAGTGGCTCAGCGGGACAGACCCAGTACTTC
CDR3: CASGSAGQTQYF

V: TRBV5-1
D: TRBD1
J: TRBJ2-7
size: NA
DNA: TGCGCCAGCAGCCCGAACCGGGACAGCTACGAGCAGTACTTC
CDR3: CASSPNRDSYEQYF